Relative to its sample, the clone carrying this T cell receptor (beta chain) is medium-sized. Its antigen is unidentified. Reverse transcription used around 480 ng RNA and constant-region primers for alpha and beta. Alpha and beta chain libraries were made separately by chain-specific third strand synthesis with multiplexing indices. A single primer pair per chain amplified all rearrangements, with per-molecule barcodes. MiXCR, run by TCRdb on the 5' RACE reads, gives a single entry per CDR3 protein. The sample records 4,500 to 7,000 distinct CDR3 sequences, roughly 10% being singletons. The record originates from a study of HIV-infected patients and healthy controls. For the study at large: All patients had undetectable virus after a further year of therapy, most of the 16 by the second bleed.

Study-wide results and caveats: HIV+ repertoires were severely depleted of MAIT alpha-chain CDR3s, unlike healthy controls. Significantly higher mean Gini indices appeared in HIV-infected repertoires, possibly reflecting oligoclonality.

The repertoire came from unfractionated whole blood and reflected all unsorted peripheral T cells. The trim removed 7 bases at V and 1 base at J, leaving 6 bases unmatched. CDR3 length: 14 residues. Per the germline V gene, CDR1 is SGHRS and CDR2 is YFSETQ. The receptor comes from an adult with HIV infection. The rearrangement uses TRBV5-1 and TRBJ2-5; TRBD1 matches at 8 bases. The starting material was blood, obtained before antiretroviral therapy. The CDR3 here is CASGQGQTQETQYF. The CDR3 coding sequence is TGCGCCAGCGGACAGGGACAGACCCAAGAGACCCAGTACTTC.